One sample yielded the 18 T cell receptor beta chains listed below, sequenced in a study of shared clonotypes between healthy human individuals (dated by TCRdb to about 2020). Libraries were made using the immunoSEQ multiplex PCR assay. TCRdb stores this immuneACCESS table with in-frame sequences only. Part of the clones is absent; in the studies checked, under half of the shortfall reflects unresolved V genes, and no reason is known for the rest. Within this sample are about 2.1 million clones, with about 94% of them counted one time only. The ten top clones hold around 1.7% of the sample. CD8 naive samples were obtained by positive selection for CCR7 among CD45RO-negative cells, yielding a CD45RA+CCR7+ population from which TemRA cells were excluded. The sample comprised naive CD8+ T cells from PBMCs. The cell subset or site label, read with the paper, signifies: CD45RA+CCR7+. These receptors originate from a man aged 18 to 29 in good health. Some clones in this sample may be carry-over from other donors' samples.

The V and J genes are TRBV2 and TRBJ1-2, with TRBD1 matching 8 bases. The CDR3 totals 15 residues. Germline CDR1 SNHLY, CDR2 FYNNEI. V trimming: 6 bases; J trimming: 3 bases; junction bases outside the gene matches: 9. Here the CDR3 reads CASRDRAQADYGYTF. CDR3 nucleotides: TGTGCCAGCAGGGACAGGGCCCAAGCTGACTATGGCTACACCTTC.

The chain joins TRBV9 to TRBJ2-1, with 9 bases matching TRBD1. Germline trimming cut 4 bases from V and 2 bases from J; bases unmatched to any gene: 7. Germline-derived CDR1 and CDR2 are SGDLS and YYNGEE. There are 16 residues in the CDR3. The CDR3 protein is CASSLDRDRAYNEQFF. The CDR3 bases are TGTGCCAGCAGCTTAGACCGGGACAGGGCCTACAATGAGCAGTTCTTC.

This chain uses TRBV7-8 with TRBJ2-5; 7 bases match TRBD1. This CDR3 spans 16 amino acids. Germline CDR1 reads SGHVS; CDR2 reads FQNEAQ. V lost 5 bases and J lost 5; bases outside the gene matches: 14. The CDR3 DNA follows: TGTGCCAGCAGCGAGAACAGGGGCAGGGGAGTGGAGACCCAGTACTTC. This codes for CASSENRGRGVETQYF.

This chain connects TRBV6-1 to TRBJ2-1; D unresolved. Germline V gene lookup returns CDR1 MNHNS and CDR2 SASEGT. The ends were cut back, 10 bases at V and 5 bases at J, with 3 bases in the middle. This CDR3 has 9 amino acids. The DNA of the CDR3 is TGTGCCAACCACAATGAGCAGTTCTTC. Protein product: CANHNEQFF.

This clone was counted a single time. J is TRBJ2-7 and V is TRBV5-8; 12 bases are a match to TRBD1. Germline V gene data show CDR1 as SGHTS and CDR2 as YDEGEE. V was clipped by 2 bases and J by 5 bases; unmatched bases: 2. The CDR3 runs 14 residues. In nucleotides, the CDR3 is TGTGCCAGCAGCTTTGGGACAGGGGGCGACGAGCAGTACTTC. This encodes CASSFGTGGDEQYF.

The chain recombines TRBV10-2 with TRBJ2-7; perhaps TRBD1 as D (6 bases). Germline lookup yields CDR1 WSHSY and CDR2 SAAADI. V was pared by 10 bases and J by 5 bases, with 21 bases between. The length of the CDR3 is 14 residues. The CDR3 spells CATTPTGSYDEQYF. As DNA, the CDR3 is TGCGCCACCACCCCAACAGGGTCGTACGACGAGCAGTACTTC.

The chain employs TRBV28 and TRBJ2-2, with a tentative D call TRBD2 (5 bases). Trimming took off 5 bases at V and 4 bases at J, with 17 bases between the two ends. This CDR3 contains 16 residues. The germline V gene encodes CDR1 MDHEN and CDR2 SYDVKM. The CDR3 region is CASSGETSRITGELFF. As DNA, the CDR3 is TGTGCCAGCAGTGGGGAGACGTCACGTATCACCGGGGAGCTGTTTTTT. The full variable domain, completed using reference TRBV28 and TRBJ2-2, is DVKVTQSSRYLVKRTGEKVFLECVQDMDHENMFWYRQDPGLGLRLIYFSYDVKMKEKGDIPEGYSVSREKKERFSLILESASTNQTSMYLCASSGETSRITGELFFGEGSRLTVL.

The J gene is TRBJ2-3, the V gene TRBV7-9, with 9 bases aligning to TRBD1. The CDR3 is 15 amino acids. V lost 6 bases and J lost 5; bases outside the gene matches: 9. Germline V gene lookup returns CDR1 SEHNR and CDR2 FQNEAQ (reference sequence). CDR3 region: CASRVGQGRIDTQYF. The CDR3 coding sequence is TGTGCCAGCAGAGTGGGACAGGGAAGGATAGATACGCAGTATTTT.

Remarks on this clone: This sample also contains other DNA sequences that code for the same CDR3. CDR3 in amino acids: CASSVGQAEQFF. The CDR3 DNA follows: TGTGCCAGCAGCGTAGGGCAGGCCGAGCAGTTCTTC. The rearrangement uses TRBV9 and TRBJ2-1; unclear D gene. The germline V gene has CDR1 SGDLS and CDR2 YYNGEE. This CDR3 is 12 amino acids long. Trimming pared 0 bases from V and 10 bases from J, leaving 8 bases between.

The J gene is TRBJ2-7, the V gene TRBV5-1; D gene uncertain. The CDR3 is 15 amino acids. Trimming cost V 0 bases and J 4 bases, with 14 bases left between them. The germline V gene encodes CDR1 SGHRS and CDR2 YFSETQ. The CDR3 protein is CASSLALGVGYEQYF. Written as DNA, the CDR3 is TGCGCCAGCAGCTTGGCCCTGGGCGTGGGGTACGAGCAGTACTTC.

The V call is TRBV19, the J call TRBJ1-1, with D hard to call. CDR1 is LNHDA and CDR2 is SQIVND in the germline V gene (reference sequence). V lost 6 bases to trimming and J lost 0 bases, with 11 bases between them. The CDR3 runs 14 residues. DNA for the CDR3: TGTGCCAGTAGGTATACGATAATGAACACTGAAGCTTTCTTT. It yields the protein CASRYTIMNTEAFF.

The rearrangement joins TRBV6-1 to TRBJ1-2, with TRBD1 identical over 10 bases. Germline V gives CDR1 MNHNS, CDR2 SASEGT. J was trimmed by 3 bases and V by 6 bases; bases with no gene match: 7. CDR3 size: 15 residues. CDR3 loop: CASRPSTGGYYGYTF. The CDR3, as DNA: TGTGCCAGCAGACCTTCGACAGGGGGCTACTATGGCTACACCTTC.

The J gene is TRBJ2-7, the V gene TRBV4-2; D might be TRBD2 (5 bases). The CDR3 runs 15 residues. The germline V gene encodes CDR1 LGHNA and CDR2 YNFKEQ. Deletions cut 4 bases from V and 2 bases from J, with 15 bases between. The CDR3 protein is CASSPLAERPYEQYF. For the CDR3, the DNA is TGTGCCAGCAGCCCCCTAGCAGAACGTCCCTACGAGCAGTACTTC.

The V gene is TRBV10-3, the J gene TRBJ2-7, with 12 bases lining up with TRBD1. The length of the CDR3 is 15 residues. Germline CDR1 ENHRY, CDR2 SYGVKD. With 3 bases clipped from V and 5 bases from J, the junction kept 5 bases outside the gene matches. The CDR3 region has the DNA TGTGCCATCAGTGACCCGGGACAGGGGGCCCACGAGCAGTACTTC. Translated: CAISDPGQGAHEQYF.

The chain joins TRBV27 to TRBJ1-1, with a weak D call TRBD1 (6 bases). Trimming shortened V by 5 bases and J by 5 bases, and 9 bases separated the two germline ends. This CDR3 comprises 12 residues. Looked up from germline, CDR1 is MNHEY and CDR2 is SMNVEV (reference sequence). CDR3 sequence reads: CASSVTGTEAFF. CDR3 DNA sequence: TGTGCCAGCAGTGTAACAGGGACTGAAGCTTTCTTT.

Here the CDR3 DNA reads TGTGCCAGCACCGTAACAGGGTCTGGAAACACCATATATTTT. Translated: CASTVTGSGNTIYF. The gene calls are TRBV28 and TRBJ1-3; perhaps TRBD1 as D (6 bases). The germline V and J ends were trimmed by 7 bases and 1 base, with 11 bases remaining between them. CDR1 is MDHEN, CDR2 SYDVKM, per germline. The CDR3 sequence is 14 residues long.

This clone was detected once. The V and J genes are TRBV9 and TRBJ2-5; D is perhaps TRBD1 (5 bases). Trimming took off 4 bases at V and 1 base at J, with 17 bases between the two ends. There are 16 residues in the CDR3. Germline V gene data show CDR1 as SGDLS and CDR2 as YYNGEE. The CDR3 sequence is CASSRPPVGAQETQYF. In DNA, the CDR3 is TGTGCCAGCAGCCGCCCCCCAGTTGGGGCCCAAGAGACCCAGTACTTC.

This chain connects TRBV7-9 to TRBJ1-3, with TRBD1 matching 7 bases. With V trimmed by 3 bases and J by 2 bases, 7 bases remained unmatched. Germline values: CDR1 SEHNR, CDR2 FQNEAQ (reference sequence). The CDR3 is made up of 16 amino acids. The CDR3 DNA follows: TGTGCCAGCAGCTTGGGGACAGTGAAGGCTGGAAACACCATATATTTT. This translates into CASSLGTVKAGNTIYF.